This T cell receptor (beta chain) was captured in a study of blood T cell repertoires in COVID-19. Study in general: Sources were T cells, B-cell-depleted T cells, or PBMCs; the material itself was cDNA or gDNA.

Germline V gene lookup returns CDR1 LNHNV and CDR2 YYDKDF (reference sequence). The CDR3 spans 18 residues. Trimming at V came to 1 base and at J to 4 bases, leaving 12 bases not matched to a gene. TCRdb keeps only in-frame clones here, not all; method: immunoSEQ multiplex PCR. This sample has about 280,000 clones; about 90% occur once, and the top ten carry around 2.1%. Sequencing was carried out using peripheral blood. The V call is TRBV15, the J call TRBJ2-3, with 9 positions matching TRBD2. This receptor was identified in a woman in her twenties or thirties who had recovered from COVID-19. This CDR3 is CATSRALGSGRVPDTQYF. Written as DNA, the CDR3 is TGTGCCACCAGCAGAGCGCTTGGTAGCGGGAGAGTTCCAGATACGCAGTATTTT.